Here is one TCR beta chain with its context. The antigen is undetermined. Clones were sequenced by immunoSEQ multiplex PCR, and TCRdb holds only the in-frame ones, with some missing. The data contain about 89,000 clones, around 90% of them singletons. The sample comes from a study of T cell responses to AZD1222 COVID-19 vaccine. Points from the study as a whole: Most donors were white British and more were female, and clonal diversity was possibly underestimated.

Germline CDR1 SGHDT, CDR2 YYEEEE. The CDR3 consists of 15 residues. Trimming cost V 0 bases and J 0 bases, with 10 bases left between them. The sequence derives from an adult who received the AZD1222 COVID-19 vaccine. The chain recombines TRBV5-6 with TRBJ2-7, with D perhaps given as TRBD1 or TRBD2 (5 bases each). Material: peripheral blood, obtained 28 days after the second AZD1222 dose. As DNA, the CDR3 is TGTGCCAGCAGCTTGGGCTGGGGGAACTCCTACGAGCAGTACTTC. It translates to CASSLGWGNSYEQYF.